This T cell receptor (beta chain) is drawn from a study of blood T cell repertoires in COVID-19. Turning to the study itself: T cells, B-cell-depleted T cells, or PBMCs provided the cDNA or gDNA that served as material.

V was clipped by 4 bases and J by 7 bases; unmatched bases: 14. The CDR3 has 16 amino acids. Germline-derived CDR1 and CDR2 are MDHEN and SYDVKM. Generated by immunoSEQ multiplex PCR, the TCRdb table keeps only in-frame clones and is missing some. The sample lists over 85,000 clones, around nine tenths occurring once. The source material was peripheral blood. The receptor was isolated from a woman between 65 and 79 years old with acute or convalescent COVID-19. The genes are TRBV28 and TRBJ2-5, with 8 bases aligning to TRBD2. CDR3: CASSSSVAGSKGTQYF. Here the CDR3 DNA reads TGTGCCAGCAGTTCCAGTGTAGCGGGAAGCAAGGGGACCCAGTACTTC.